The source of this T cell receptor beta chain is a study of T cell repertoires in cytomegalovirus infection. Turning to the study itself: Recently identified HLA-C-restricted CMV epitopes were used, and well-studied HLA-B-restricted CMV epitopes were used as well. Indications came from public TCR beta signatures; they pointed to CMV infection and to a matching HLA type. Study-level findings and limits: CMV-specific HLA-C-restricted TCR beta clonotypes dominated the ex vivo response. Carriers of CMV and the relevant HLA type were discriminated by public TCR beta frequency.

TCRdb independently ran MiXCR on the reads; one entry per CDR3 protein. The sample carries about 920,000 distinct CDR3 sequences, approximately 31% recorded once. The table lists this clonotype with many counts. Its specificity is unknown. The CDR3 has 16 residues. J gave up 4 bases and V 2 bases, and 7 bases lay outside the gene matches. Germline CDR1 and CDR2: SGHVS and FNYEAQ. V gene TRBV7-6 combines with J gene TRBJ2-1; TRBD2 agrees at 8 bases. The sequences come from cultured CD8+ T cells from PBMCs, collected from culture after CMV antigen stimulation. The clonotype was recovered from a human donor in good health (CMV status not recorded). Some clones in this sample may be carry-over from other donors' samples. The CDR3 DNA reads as TGTGCCAGCAGCTTAAGGGAGCGGGGGAATTACAATGAGCAGTTCTTC. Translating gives CASSLRERGNYNEQFF.